The 7 T cell receptor beta chains below were found in one sample sequenced in a study of T cell responses to AZD1222 COVID-19 vaccine. The repertoire was sequenced with immunoSEQ multiplex PCR; TCRdb's copy has only in-frame clones and lacks some. Seen here are roughly 190,000 clones, more than 80% observed once, and the top ten hold about 4%. The specimen comprised peripheral blood, sampled 28 days after the second dose of the MenACWY control vaccine. These receptor sequences come from an adult who received the MenACWY meningococcal vaccine as a control.

V gene TRBV9 combines with J gene TRBJ2-3; no definite D call. CDR1 is SGDLS and CDR2 is YYNGEE in the germline V gene. V was clipped by 3 bases and J by 8 bases, with 10 bases between them. The CDR3 is 12 amino acids. This CDR3 reads CASSARGITQYF. CDR3 DNA sequence: TGTGCCAGCAGCGCACGTGGTATTACGCAGTATTTT.

The genes are TRBV7-2 and TRBJ2-5; 7 bases map to TRBD2. The CDR3 covers 15 residues. V shed 6 bases and J 4 bases; nucleotides not matched to a gene: 11. Germline V lookup: CDR1 SGHTA, CDR2 FQGNSA. The CDR3: CASRVHGRESETQYF. The DNA of the CDR3 is TGTGCCAGCAGGGTACACGGGCGGGAGTCAGAGACCCAGTACTTC.

V usage is TRBV6-2 or TRBV6-3 and J usage is TRBJ1-5; no clear D. Germline CDR1 and CDR2: MNHEY and SVGEGT. The CDR3 length is 15 residues. Trimming removed 6 bases from V and 1 base from J, with 13 bases in between. In nucleotides, the CDR3 is TGTGCCAGCAGCAATGGAGGGTACAGCAATCAGCCCCAGCATTTT. Its translation is CASSNGGYSNQPQHF.

This clone was observed a few times. This chain links TRBV10-1 with TRBJ2-3; a possible D gene is TRBD1 (6 bases). CDR3 size: 14 residues. Germline lookup yields CDR1 WNHNN and CDR2 SYGVQD (reference sequence). The germline V and J ends were trimmed by 5 bases and 6 bases, with 15 bases remaining between them. CDR3 in DNA: TGCGCCAGCAGTCGGACAGTCTACCCCGATACGCAGTATTTT. It encodes CASSRTVYPDTQYF.

The gene calls are TRBV28 and TRBJ1-2; D possibly corresponds to TRBD1 (6 bases). The germline V gene has CDR1 MDHEN and CDR2 SYDVKM. The CDR3 covers 15 residues. With 0 bases removed from V and 5 bases from J, the gap between germline ends came to 13 bases. The DNA for the CDR3 is TGTGCCAGCAGTTTATGGAGGGGGGCGGGTTATGGCTACACCTTC. Protein: CASSLWRGAGYGYTF.

The chain joins TRBV11-3 to TRBJ1-2; 9 nucleotides line up with TRBD1. Germline V gene data show CDR1 as SGHNT and CDR2 as YENEEA. The CDR3 is 16 amino acids. J lost 3 bases, V lost 5 bases, and 10 bases had no gene match. CDR3 DNA sequence: TGTGCCAGCAGCCCTCCGACGACAGGGGGGGACTATGGCTACACCTTC. Translation: CASSPPTTGGDYGYTF. The full variable domain, with the rest looked up from reference TRBV11-3 and TRBJ1-2, is EAGVVQSPRYKIIEKKQPVAFWCNPISGHNTLYWYLQNLGQGPELLIRYENEEAVDDSQLPKDRFSAERLKGVDSTLKIQPAELGDSAVYLCASSPPTTGGDYGYTFGSGTRLTVV.

The chain uses TRBV6-5 and TRBJ2-2, with D perhaps matching TRBD2 (6 bases). Germline V CDR1 and CDR2: MNHEY, SVGAGI. This CDR3 is built from 13 residues. Trimming took off 10 bases at V and 1 base at J, with 10 bases between the two ends. The CDR3 DNA sequence: TGTGCCACGGAGCGGGTGAACACCGGGGAGCTGTTTTTT. It encodes CATERVNTGELFF.